This T cell receptor (beta chain) comes out of a study of sequential checkpoint blockade in melanoma. For the study at large: Randomization was 1:1 between first-line nivolumab→ipilimumab and ipilimumab→nivolumab.

Generated by immunoSEQ multiplex PCR, the TCRdb table keeps only in-frame clones and is missing some. The sample includes under 45,000 clones, 70% to 90% seen only once; the top ten take around 5.1%. This CDR3 contains 13 residues. CDR1 is SGHVS and CDR2 is FNYEAQ in the germline V gene. V lost 5 bases to trimming and J lost 8 bases, with 15 bases between them. Treatment of the sample: randomized to nivolumab then ipilimumab (arm A) or the reverse (arm B). This TCR came from a human donor with melanoma. The sample here was CD8+ T cells sorted from blood (inferred from file names), taken from a patient given nivolumab and ipilimumab in sequence. The gene calls are TRBV7-6 and TRBJ1-1; possibly TRBD1 for D (6 bases). The CDR3 DNA sequence: TGTGCCAGCAGCAGCTTTAGGCAGGGGGAAGCTTTCTTT. Translated: CASSSFRQGEAFF.